What follows are 20 T cell receptor beta chains derived from one specimen sequenced in a study of blood T cell repertoires in COVID-19. Generated by immunoSEQ multiplex PCR, the TCRdb table keeps only in-frame clones and is missing some. The data show roughly 230,000 clones, 65% to 85% seen once. Input material: peripheral blood. The receptors originated from a human donor in a cohort sampled during active COVID-19.

The chain combines TRBV5-1 with TRBJ2-2; no reliable D call. Germline CDR1 reads SGHRS; CDR2 reads YFSETQ. Deletions cut 2 bases from V and 0 bases from J, with 8 bases between. The length of the CDR3 is 15 residues. The CDR3 DNA sequence: TGCGCCAGCAGCTTTACGGGTACGAACACCGGGGAGCTGTTTTTT. Its translation is CASSFTGTNTGELFF.

This clone was detected a few times. This chain joins TRBV5-1 and TRBJ1-4; D is undetermined. Trimming took off 0 bases at V and 6 bases at J, with 6 bases between the two ends. Germline loops: CDR1 SGHRS, CDR2 YFSETQ. This CDR3 contains 13 residues. CDR3 amino acids: CASSLDGYEKLFF. The CDR3, as DNA: TGCGCCAGCAGCTTGGACGGGTATGAAAAACTGTTTTTT.

The CDR3 region is CASSLDSVTERGYTF. In nucleotides, the CDR3 is TGCGCCAGCAGCTTGGACTCAGTCACGGAGAGGGGCTACACCTTC. The chain couples TRBV5-1 to TRBJ1-2; D is undetermined. Looked up from germline, CDR1 is SGHRS and CDR2 is YFSETQ. CDR3 length: 15 amino acids. With 0 bases removed from V and 8 bases from J, the gap between germline ends came to 17 bases.

This chain uses TRBV19 with TRBJ1-5, with 9 nucleotides matching TRBD1. This CDR3 comprises 13 residues. The germline CDR1 and CDR2 sequences are LNHDA and SQIVND (reference sequence). Losses at the gene ends were 4 bases for V and 7 bases for J; bases not matched to a gene: 2. CDR3 coding DNA: TGTGCCAGTAGTAGGACAGGGGAGCAGCCCCAGCATTTT. The encoded protein is CASSRTGEQPQHF.

The genes are TRBV2 and TRBJ2-2; weak D call: TRBD1 (6 bases). The germline V gene encodes CDR1 SNHLY and CDR2 FYNNEI. Trimming left V 7 bases short and J 0 bases short, with 6 bases between. The CDR3 totals 13 residues. This CDR3 reads CASNRANTGELFF. CDR3 DNA: TGTGCCAGCAACAGGGCGAACACCGGGGAGCTGTTTTTT. The variable domain in full, completed from reference TRBV2 and TRBJ2-2, reads EPEVTQTPSHQVTQMGQEVILRCVPISNHLYFYWYRQILGQKVEFLVSFYNNEISEKSEIFDDQFSVERPDGSNFTLKIRSTKLEDSAMYFCASNRANTGELFFGEGSRLTVL.

The chain recombines TRBV18 with TRBJ2-5, with 8 bases aligning to TRBD2. The germline gives CDR1 KGHSH, CDR2 LQKENI. The trim removed 3 bases at V and 4 bases at J, leaving 4 bases unmatched. The CDR3 is 14 residues long. CDR3 region: CASSPGRGGETQYF. For the CDR3, the DNA is TGTGCCAGCTCACCCGGGAGGGGAGGAGAGACCCAGTACTTC.

V is TRBV18 and J is TRBJ1-3; 7 bases map to TRBD1. Trimming cost V 3 bases and J 3 bases; bases outside gene matches: 2. The germline CDR1 and CDR2 sequences are KGHSH and LQKENI. The length of the CDR3 is 14 residues. The CDR3 sequence: CASSPGTDGNTIYF. CDR3 sequence (DNA): TGTGCCAGCTCACCTGGGACAGATGGAAACACCATATATTTT.

This rearrangement joins TRBV27 to TRBJ2-5; 8 nucleotides agree with TRBD1. The CDR3 contains 16 residues. CDR1 and CDR2 (germline): MNHEY, SMNVEV (reference sequence). J gave up 4 bases and V 2 bases, and 9 bases lay outside the gene matches. CDR3 in amino acids: CASSLHGQGSSETQYF. CDR3 nucleotide sequence: TGTGCCAGCAGTTTACATGGACAGGGTTCGTCAGAGACCCAGTACTTC.

The rearrangement uses TRBV27 and TRBJ2-7, with 11 bases matching TRBD2. This CDR3 spans 15 amino acids. Germline loops: CDR1 MNHEY, CDR2 SMNVEV (reference sequence). V shed 3 bases, J shed 4 bases, and the junction held 5 bases outside the gene matches. This chain's CDR3 is CASSFSGRAKYEQYF. CDR3 nucleotide sequence: TGTGCCAGCAGTTTTAGCGGGAGGGCCAAGTACGAGCAGTACTTC.

The J gene is TRBJ2-7, the V gene TRBV7-8; perhaps TRBD1 as D (6 bases). There are 13 residues in the CDR3. Trimming pared 6 bases from V and 6 bases from J, leaving 15 bases between. Germline V gene sequence: CDR1 SGHVS, CDR2 FQNEAQ. The CDR3 spells CASRSTGFSEQYF. DNA for the CDR3: TGTGCCAGCAGGTCTACAGGGTTCTCCGAGCAGTACTTC.

This clone was counted only a few times. The chain combines TRBV7-8 with TRBJ1-5, with D maybe TRBD1 (6 bases). Looked up from germline, CDR1 is SGHVS and CDR2 is FQNEAQ. The CDR3 totals 14 residues. Trimming removed 1 base from V and 4 bases from J, with 8 bases in between. The CDR3 coding sequence is TGTGCCAGCAGCTTAGAGCAGGGGAATCAGCCCCAGCATTTT. Translated: CASSLEQGNQPQHF.

This chain links TRBV9 with TRBJ2-3; D is possibly TRBD2 (5 bases). The CDR3 runs to 13 residues. Germline loops: CDR1 SGDLS, CDR2 YYNGEE. The V and J ends lost 0 bases and 5 bases respectively, with 7 bases between them. Here the CDR3 reads CASSVDREDTQYF. For the CDR3, the DNA is TGTGCCAGCAGCGTAGACCGGGAAGATACGCAGTATTTT.

The V call is TRBV28, the J call TRBJ2-3; TRBD2 matches 13 bases. V lost 3 bases and J lost 4; bases outside the gene matches: 13. The CDR3 totals 19 residues. Germline CDR1 is MDHEN and CDR2 is SYDVKM. CDR3 sequence (DNA): TGTGCCAGCAGTTTCCCCCCCTCCGGGACTAGCGGGACCCCAGATACGCAGTATTTT. Translation gives CASSFPPSGTSGTPDTQYF.

The chain combines TRBV10-3 with TRBJ1-2; D perhaps matches TRBD1 (6 bases). The V and J ends lost 3 bases and 6 bases respectively, with 8 bases between them. CDR3 size: 12 residues. CDR1 and CDR2 from the germline V gene are ENHRY and SYGVKD. The CDR3 loop reads CAISDWGHGYTF. The CDR3 DNA reads as TGTGCCATCAGTGATTGGGGGCATGGCTACACCTTC.

The CDR3 region is CASSPPTGDEAFF. The CDR3 DNA reads as TGCGCCAGCAGCCCGCCGACAGGGGACGAAGCTTTCTTT. The rearrangement uses TRBV5-1 and TRBJ1-1; TRBD1 agrees at 8 bases. This CDR3 is 13 amino acids long. Germline loops: CDR1 SGHRS, CDR2 YFSETQ. V lost 4 bases, J lost 8 bases, and 7 bases stayed unmatched.

CDR3 DNA sequence: TGTGCCAGCAGCAGACAAGTACTAGCGGGAGACACCGGGGAGCTGTTTTTT. Its translation is CASSRQVLAGDTGELFF. The chain uses TRBV7-2 and TRBJ2-2, with 11 nucleotides matching TRBD2. The ends lost 5 bases at V and 3 bases at J; junction bases unmatched: 8. There are 17 residues in the CDR3. Germline V gene sequence: CDR1 SGHTA, CDR2 FQGNSA.

This clone was recorded a few times. This chain joins TRBV10-3 and TRBJ1-5; D might be TRBD1 (6 bases). Per germline, CDR1 ENHRY and CDR2 SYGVKD. Trimming took 10 bases from V and 2 from J, leaving 12 bases between them. The CDR3 contains 13 residues. CDR3 sequence (DNA): TGTGCCAATTCACAGGGCGGCAATCAGCCCCAGCATTTT. Translating it yields CANSQGGNQPQHF.

The chain employs TRBV9 and TRBJ1-2; D not resolved. The V and J ends lost 5 bases and 7 bases respectively, with 9 bases between them. Germline-derived CDR1 and CDR2 are SGDLS and YYNGEE. The CDR3 is made up of 11 amino acids. The chain's CDR3 is CASRLSSGYTF. The CDR3, as DNA: TGTGCCAGCAGACTTAGTAGTGGCTACACCTTC.

This clone has only one observation. The same CDR3 arises from other DNA sequences in this sample as well. The chain has TRBV6-2 or TRBV6-3 and TRBJ1-2; the match to TRBD1 covers 8 bases. Germline V lookup: CDR1 MNHEY, CDR2 SVGEGT. The CDR3 is 13 residues long. V was clipped by 0 bases and J by 6 bases; unmatched bases: 0. The CDR3 coding sequence is TGTGCCAGCAGTTACTCGACAGGGGATGGCTACACCTTC. Protein: CASSYSTGDGYTF.

This clone appeared a single time. V gene TRBV4-2 combines with J gene TRBJ2-1; the D gene is possibly TRBD2 (6 bases). The CDR3 runs 13 residues. Between the trimmed V and J ends, which lost 4 bases and 10 bases, there was a span of 14 bases. The germline CDR1 and CDR2 sequences are LGHNA and YNFKEQ. This CDR3 is CASSPLGSGEQFF. CDR3 nucleotide sequence: TGTGCCAGCAGCCCGCTCGGTAGCGGAGAGCAGTTCTTC.